This T cell receptor (beta chain) was identified in a study of cytomegalovirus exposure and HLA in healthy donors. Overall study: For the approximately 360 genotyped donors, more than 80% fell within the Caucasian-associated ancestry cluster. Points from the study as a whole: Rare TCR sequences predominated, though certain public TCRs were found in many donors.

This PCR relied on a set of 60 Vbeta primers and 13 Jbeta primers. Method: immunoSEQ multiplex PCR; TCRdb's copy keeps in-frame clones and lacks some. Among some 70,000 clones listed, approximately 84% were seen once. A word on this clone: No antigen is known for it.

The sequence derives from a woman aged 45-65 years in good health and CMV-seronegative. The sequencing input was PBMCs.

As DNA, the CDR3 is TGTGCCAGCAGTATAGGACTTAATTACGAGCAGTACGTC. It specifies CASSIGLNYEQYV. This sequence joins TRBV28 and TRBJ2-7, with D perhaps TRBD2 (5 bases). The CDR3 extends over 13 amino acids. Germline loops: CDR1 MDHEN, CDR2 SYDVKM. Between the trimmed V and J ends, which lost 5 bases and 4 bases, there was a span of 12 bases.